The T cell receptor beta chain described here comes from a study of T cell responses to AZD1222 COVID-19 vaccine. Sequencing was performed with immunoSEQ multiplex PCR; in TCRdb, only in-frame clones are kept and a portion is missing. The sample records 80,000 to 100,000 clones, approximately 89% being singletons. With regard to this clone: The antigen is undetermined.

Study results and limitations: Clonal diversity was possibly underestimated, and white British individuals and females predominated among donors. Of the AZD1222 recipients, only 5 or 6 were seropositive at baseline.

The material sequenced was peripheral blood, taken on day 0 of MenACWY control vaccination. The receptor was isolated from an adult in good health.

This CDR3 is CAWSKGGLNTEAFF. The CDR3, as DNA: TGTGCCTGGAGTAAGGGGGGGCTCAACACTGAAGCTTTCTTT. The gene calls are TRBV30 and TRBJ1-1, with TRBD1 as a possible D gene (6 bases). Germline V lookup: CDR1 GTSNPN, CDR2 SVGIG (reference sequence). The germline V and J ends were trimmed by 2 bases and 2 bases, with 12 bases remaining between them. The CDR3 length is 14 residues. Full variable domain (outside the CDR3, taken from reference TRBV30 and TRBJ1-1): SQTIHQWPATLVQPVGSPLSLECTVEGTSNPNLYWYRQAAGRGLQLLFYSVGIGQISSEVPQNLSASRPQDRQFILSSKKLLLSDSGFYLCAWSKGGLNTEAFFGQGTRLTVV.